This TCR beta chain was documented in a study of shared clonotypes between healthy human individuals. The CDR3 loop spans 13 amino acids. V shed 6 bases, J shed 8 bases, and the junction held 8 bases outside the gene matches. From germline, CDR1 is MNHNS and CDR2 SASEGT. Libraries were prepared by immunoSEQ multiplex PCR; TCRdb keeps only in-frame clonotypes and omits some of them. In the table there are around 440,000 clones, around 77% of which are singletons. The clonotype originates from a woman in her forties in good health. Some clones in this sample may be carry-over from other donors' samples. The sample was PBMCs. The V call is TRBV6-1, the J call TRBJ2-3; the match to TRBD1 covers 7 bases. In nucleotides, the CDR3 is TGTGCCAGCAGCTTAAGGGGGCAGGGTACGCAGTATTTT. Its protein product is CASSLRGQGTQYF.